Listed below are T cell receptor beta chains from one sample, sequenced in a study of molecular identifiers for immune sequencing clone quantification. TCRdb recomputed calls from the PCR reads with MiXCR, one row per CDR3 protein. The repertoire includes more than 85,000 distinct CDR3 sequences, 36% of them detected once, and around 4.2% sits in the top ten. Sequencing was carried out using naive CD8+ T cells from blood, with Jurkat cell RNA spiked in. These receptors were collected from a human donor in good health. Some libraries in this study had Jurkat cell RNA spiked in. The CDR3 runs from the conserved cysteine through the conserved F or W. The order of the fields is CDR3 DNA, CDR3 protein, D gene, J gene, V gene, clone size. A D gene is named only where the DNA matches it firmly. For some rows the clone size is stated as once, few or many, or as a class when expanded; others skip it.

CDR3 DNA: TGTGCCAGCAGTTGGGCCAGAGACCGATACGAGCAGTACTTC
CDR3 protein: CASSWARDRYEQYF
D gene: .
J gene: TRBJ2-7
V gene: TRBV27
clone size: few

CDR3 DNA: TGTGCCAGCAGTTTCGCCCAGGGACAGGGAGAGACCCAGTACTTC
CDR3 protein: CASSFAQGQGETQYF
D gene: TRBD1
J gene: TRBJ2-5
V gene: TRBV28
clone size: .

CDR3 DNA: TGTGCCAGCAGCCCCCAGTGGCAGGGGCACGTTTACGAGCAGTACTTC
CDR3 protein: CASSPQWQGHVYEQYF
D gene: .
J gene: TRBJ2-7
V gene: TRBV7-2
clone size: few

CDR3 DNA: TGTGCCAGCAGCCCAGGACCGGGGGACAGCAGAAATGAAAAACTGTTTTTT
CDR3 protein: CASSPGPGDSRNEKLFF
D gene: TRBD1
J gene: TRBJ1-4
V gene: TRBV7-9
clone size: many

CDR3 DNA: TGTGCCAGCAGGGCGGGGTCGAACACCGGGGAGCAGTTTTTT
CDR3 protein: CASRAGSNTGEQFF
D gene: .
J gene: TRBJ2-2
V gene: TRBV6-1
clone size: .

CDR3 DNA: TGTGCCAGCACCCCTGGGACAGGGGTCGCTATCTTT
CDR3 protein: CASTPGTGVAIF
D gene: TRBD1
J gene: TRBJ1-1
V gene: TRBV11-2
clone size: once

CDR3 DNA: TGTGCCAGCAGCCCAGGCCCTTATCGAACCGGGGAGCTGTTTTTT
CDR3 protein: CASSPGPYRTGELFF
D gene: .
J gene: TRBJ2-2
V gene: TRBV13
clone size: .

CDR3 DNA: TGTGCCAGCAGTTCAGGGGAGAGCTCCTACGAGCAGTACTTC
CDR3 protein: CASSSGESSYEQYF
D gene: .
J gene: TRBJ2-7
V gene: TRBV6-5
clone size: .

CDR3 DNA: TGCAGCGTTGGGTGGTGGGGGGATACGCAGTATTTT
CDR3 protein: CSVGWWGDTQYF
D gene: .
J gene: TRBJ2-3
V gene: TRBV29-1
clone size: .

CDR3 DNA: TGTGCCAGCAGCGTTGGACTAGTTCATAGCACAGATACGCAGTATTTT
CDR3 protein: CASSVGLVHSTDTQYF
D gene: TRBD2
J gene: TRBJ2-3
V gene: TRBV9
clone size: .

CDR3 DNA: TGTGCCAGCAGTTTAACCTGGGGGCAGAACACTGAAGCTTTCTTT
CDR3 protein: CASSLTWGQNTEAFF
D gene: .
J gene: TRBJ1-1
V gene: TRBV28
clone size: .

CDR3 DNA: TGTGCCAGCAGTACCACAACCGGGACTAGCGGGAAGAAACCTTTGGAGACCCAGTACTTC
CDR3 protein: CASSTTTGTSGKKPLETQYF
D gene: TRBD2
J gene: TRBJ2-5
V gene: TRBV6-5
clone size: .

CDR3 DNA: TGCGCCAGCAGCTTGGAGATTGCGGGATCAGAGCAGTTCTTC
CDR3 protein: CASSLEIAGSEQFF
D gene: .
J gene: TRBJ2-1
V gene: TRBV5-1
clone size: few

CDR3 DNA: TGTGCCACCAGCAGAGAGGGCGGGTGGCAGGGGGAAGAGACCCAGTACTTC
CDR3 protein: CATSREGGWQGEETQYF
D gene: TRBD1
J gene: TRBJ2-5
V gene: TRBV15
clone size: few

CDR3 DNA: TGTGCCAGCTTGGGACAGGGTGGATACACTGAAGCTTTCTTT
CDR3 protein: CASLGQGGYTEAFF
D gene: TRBD1
J gene: TRBJ1-1
V gene: TRBV13
clone size: .

CDR3 DNA: TGTGCCAGCAGCCCGGGACTGGGGTACGAGCAGTACTTC
CDR3 protein: CASSPGLGYEQYF
D gene: .
J gene: TRBJ2-7
V gene: TRBV5-6
clone size: many

CDR3 DNA: TGTGCCAGCAGTTTTAAAAAGGCCCAGGGAAGGCGAGCGAATGAAAAACTGTTTTTT
CDR3 protein: CASSFKKAQGRRANEKLFF
D gene: .
J gene: TRBJ1-4
V gene: TRBV28
clone size: many

CDR3 DNA: TGTGCCAGCAGTTACTCTCCGACAGGGGTCTACGAGCAGTACTTC
CDR3 protein: CASSYSPTGVYEQYF
D gene: TRBD1
J gene: TRBJ2-7
V gene: TRBV6-5
clone size: .

CDR3 DNA: TGTGCCAGCAGTTACACGGGCCCCGGCAATCAGCCCCAGCATTTT
CDR3 protein: CASSYTGPGNQPQHF
D gene: .
J gene: TRBJ1-5
V gene: TRBV6-2/TRBV6-3
clone size: many

CDR3 DNA: TGTGCCAGCAGCTTGCGACTAGCGTACGATACGCAGTATTTT
CDR3 protein: CASSLRLAYDTQYF
D gene: TRBD2
J gene: TRBJ2-3
V gene: TRBV5-3
clone size: .

CDR3 DNA: TGTGCCAGCAGCGTAGAGGACAGGCCGTCCTACGAGCAGTACTTC
CDR3 protein: CASSVEDRPSYEQYF
D gene: TRBD1
J gene: TRBJ2-7
V gene: TRBV9
clone size: .

CDR3 DNA: TGTGCCAGCAGCTTGAGTGGATTTGAGCAGTACTTC
CDR3 protein: CASSLSGFEQYF
D gene: .
J gene: TRBJ2-7
V gene: TRBV5-3
clone size: few

CDR3 DNA: TGTGCCAGCAGCTTAGCGAGTCTGGCGGGACTCGGGGAGACCCAGTACTTC
CDR3 protein: CASSLASLAGLGETQYF
D gene: .
J gene: TRBJ2-5
V gene: TRBV7-9
clone size: .

CDR3 DNA: TGTGCCAGCACCGACGCCGCGAACACCGGGGAGCTGTTTTTT
CDR3 protein: CASTDAANTGELFF
D gene: .
J gene: TRBJ2-2
V gene: TRBV6-2/TRBV6-3
clone size: many

CDR3 DNA: TGTGCCAGCAGAGACAGGACCGGGGAGCTGTTTTTT
CDR3 protein: CASRDRTGELFF
D gene: .
J gene: TRBJ2-2
V gene: TRBV2
clone size: .

CDR3 DNA: TGTGCCAGCAGTTTGGGCACACACTACGAGCAGTACTTC
CDR3 protein: CASSLGTHYEQYF
D gene: .
J gene: TRBJ2-7
V gene: TRBV27
clone size: .

CDR3 DNA: TGCGCCAGCAGCTTGGACCCTAGCGGGATGGGCGGAGAGACCCAGTACTTC
CDR3 protein: CASSLDPSGMGGETQYF
D gene: TRBD2
J gene: TRBJ2-5
V gene: TRBV5-1
clone size: many

CDR3 DNA: TGTGCCAGCAGTTACTCAGGGTCTCAGCCCCAGCATTTT
CDR3 protein: CASSYSGSQPQHF
D gene: .
J gene: TRBJ1-5
V gene: TRBV6-5
clone size: .

CDR3 DNA: TGTGCCAGCAGCCCCGTAGGGTTCGCTCGGGGTTCCCTCCACTTT
CDR3 protein: CASSPVGFARGSLHF
D gene: .
J gene: TRBJ1-6
V gene: TRBV27
clone size: few

CDR3 DNA: TGTGCCAGCCGATCTAGCGGCAATGAGCAGTTCTTC
CDR3 protein: CASRSSGNEQFF
D gene: TRBD2
J gene: TRBJ2-1
V gene: TRBV12-3/TRBV12-4
clone size: .

CDR3 DNA: TGTGCCAGCAGCTGGGACAGCTACGAGCAGTACTTC
CDR3 protein: CASSWDSYEQYF
D gene: TRBD1
J gene: TRBJ2-7
V gene: TRBV28
clone size: many

CDR3 DNA: TGTGCCAGCAGCTTAGGGGTCGGGACCGACGCCTCGAAACTGTTTTTT
CDR3 protein: CASSLGVGTDASKLFF
D gene: .
J gene: TRBJ1-4
V gene: TRBV7-9
clone size: many

CDR3 DNA: TGTGCCAGCAGTTACGGGGACAGGGGCTTGAATGAGCAGTTCTTC
CDR3 protein: CASSYGDRGLNEQFF
D gene: TRBD1
J gene: TRBJ2-1
V gene: TRBV6-5
clone size: .

CDR3 DNA: TGTGCCAGCAGCCCTCTGGGCACAGATACGCAGTATTTT
CDR3 protein: CASSPLGTDTQYF
D gene: .
J gene: TRBJ2-3
V gene: TRBV5-4
clone size: many

CDR3 DNA: TGTGCCAGCAGTTTATTGGGGGGCGACCGTCAGCCCCAGCATTTT
CDR3 protein: CASSLLGGDRQPQHF
D gene: .
J gene: TRBJ1-5
V gene: TRBV28
clone size: .

CDR3 DNA: TGTGCCAACAGTTACCCGGACAGGGGCGGTGAAAAGAACACTGAAGCTTTCTTT
CDR3 protein: CANSYPDRGGEKNTEAFF
D gene: TRBD1
J gene: TRBJ1-1
V gene: TRBV6-2/TRBV6-3
clone size: .

CDR3 DNA: TGTGCCAGCAGTTTACCGAGTTCCGGGGACTATGGCTACACCTTC
CDR3 protein: CASSLPSSGDYGYTF
D gene: .
J gene: TRBJ1-2
V gene: TRBV28
clone size: many

CDR3 DNA: TGCGCCAGCAGCCAAGACAGACTAGCGGAGCAGTTCTTC
CDR3 protein: CASSQDRLAEQFF
D gene: TRBD2
J gene: TRBJ2-1
V gene: TRBV4-1
clone size: .

CDR3 DNA: TGTGCCTCTCAGCGGGGTGGACTTATAGCCAAAAACATTCAGTACTTC
CDR3 protein: CASQRGGLIAKNIQYF
D gene: TRBD2
J gene: TRBJ2-4
V gene: TRBV6-5
clone size: few